These 26 T cell receptor beta chains were all obtained from the same sample, sequenced in a study of identical twins. TCRdb re-called the 5' RACE reads through MiXCR, storing one row per CDR3 protein. The profile shows roughly 690,000 distinct CDR3 sequences, 21% of them singletons. The same sample was also studied in work on T cells expressing NK-cell markers.

Sequencing used PBMCs. Receptor source: a young woman in good health.

The gene calls are TRBV7-9 and TRBJ2-1; D remains ambiguous. In germline, CDR1 is SEHNR, CDR2 FQNEAQ (reference sequence). V lost 1 base and J lost 0, with 7 bases in between. The CDR3 is 15 amino acids. The CDR3 nucleotides read TGTGCCAGCAGCTTAGGGTGGGGCTCCTACAATGAGCAGTTCTTC. Residues: CASSLGWGSYNEQFF.

This clonotype was detected only a few times. The V gene is TRBV11-1, the J gene TRBJ2-2, with 10 bases identical to TRBD2. The V gene end was trimmed by 1 base and the J gene end by 0 bases; junction bases not matched to a gene: 8. This CDR3 contains 19 residues. The germline gives CDR1 SGHAT, CDR2 FQDESV (reference sequence). CDR3 amino acids: CASSLGTTSGLSNTGELFF. The CDR3 bases are TGTGCCAGCAGCTTAGGGACGACTAGCGGGCTTTCGAACACCGGGGAGCTGTTTTTT.

In this sample, this clonotype turned up a few times. The V and J genes are TRBV5-1 and TRBJ2-3; D is uncertain. Trimming shortened V by 1 base and J by 5 bases, and 14 bases separated the two germline ends. This CDR3 is 15 amino acids long. CDR1 is SGHRS and CDR2 is YFSETQ in the germline V gene. The CDR3 nucleotides are TGCGCCAGCAGCTTGATCCTCTCAGCAGAAGATACGCAGTATTTT. Protein sequence: CASSLILSAEDTQYF.

The chain has TRBV7-8 and TRBJ2-7; no definite D call. This CDR3 is 15 amino acids long. The V gene lost 2 bases and the J gene lost 2 bases, with 13 bases spanning the gap. The V gene's germline CDR1 is SGHVS and CDR2 FQNEAQ. CDR3 residues: CASSLFVLTAYEQYF. The DNA of the CDR3 is TGTGCCAGCAGCTTATTCGTCCTTACCGCCTACGAGCAGTACTTC.

This clonotype has just a few counts. The V and J genes are TRBV24-1 and TRBJ1-2; D remains unclear. The length of the CDR3 is 12 residues. V was cut by 3 bases and J by 8 bases, with 9 bases left in between. Germline V gene data show CDR1 as KGHDR and CDR2 as SFDVKD. In nucleotides, the CDR3 is TGTGCCACCAGTGATAGGATTGGCGGCTACACCTTC. The encoded protein is CATSDRIGGYTF.

This clonotype was observed a handful of times. The CDR3 here is CASRAGGVFDSPLHF. The CDR3 coding sequence is TGCGCCAGCAGGGCAGGGGGCGTTTTTGATTCACCCCTCCACTTT. The chain is built from TRBV5-1 and TRBJ1-6, with TRBD1 matching over 8 bases. This CDR3 spans 15 amino acids. Germline assignment: CDR1 SGHRS and CDR2 YFSETQ. After removal of 5 bases from V and 8 bases from J, the junction contained 9 bases not matched to a gene.

This sequence joins TRBV12-3 or TRBV12-4 and TRBJ2-3; D gene ambiguous. CDR3 length: 13 residues. Trimming left V 2 bases short and J 3 bases short, with 6 bases between. The DNA for the CDR3 is TGTGCCAGCAGTTTATGGGCGACAGATACGCAGTATTTT. Encoded protein: CASSLWATDTQYF.

The genes are TRBV6-2 or TRBV6-3 and TRBJ2-7; possibly TRBD1 or TRBD2 for D (5 bases each). Germline V gives CDR1 MNHEY, CDR2 SVGEGT. V lost 5 bases, J lost 0 bases, and 14 bases lay in between. The CDR3 covers 15 residues. CDR3: CASSRRDRDSYEQYF. The CDR3 DNA reads TGTGCCAGCAGTCGCCGGGACCGAGACTCCTACGAGCAGTACTTC.

The rearrangement uses TRBV3-1 and TRBJ1-1; possible D gene TRBD1, 5 bases. Trimming shortened V by 1 base and J by 8 bases, and 11 bases separated the two germline ends. The CDR3 covers 13 residues. Germline CDR1 LGHDT, CDR2 YNNKEL (reference sequence). For the CDR3, the DNA is TGTGCCAGCAGCCAAGGGACGGGGACGGAAGCTTTCTTT. Protein product: CASSQGTGTEAFF.

V gene TRBV7-9 combines with J gene TRBJ2-1; the D is unclear. The CDR3 is 16 residues long. In germline, CDR1 is SEHNR, CDR2 FQNEAQ (reference sequence). V was trimmed by 0 bases and J by 5 bases, leaving 14 bases between them. CDR3 protein: CASSLARSPFDNEQFF. As DNA, the CDR3 is TGTGCCAGCAGCTTAGCGCGGAGTCCCTTCGACAATGAGCAGTTCTTC.

CDR3 protein: CSARVDSDTQYF. DNA for the CDR3: TGCAGTGCTAGAGTAGACTCAGATACGCAGTATTTT. The chain combines TRBV20-1 with TRBJ2-3; D unresolved. Per germline, CDR1 DFQATT and CDR2 SNEGSKA (reference sequence). Trimming pared 1 base from V and 4 bases from J, leaving 6 bases between. The CDR3 has 12 amino acids.

The V and J genes are TRBV24-1 and TRBJ2-5, with D possibly called TRBD1 or TRBD2 (5 bases each). The CDR3 length is 16 residues. CDR1 is KGHDR, CDR2 SFDVKD, per germline. Trimming took 3 bases from V and 5 from J, leaving 18 bases between them. This CDR3 reads CATSDTERDGKETQYF. CDR3 DNA sequence: TGTGCCACCAGTGATACCGAAAGGGACGGTAAGGAGACCCAGTACTTC.

The chain joins TRBV12-3 or TRBV12-4 to TRBJ1-2, with D uncertain. The CDR3 spans 14 residues. The V gene lost 3 bases and the J gene lost 3 bases, with 11 bases spanning the gap. CDR3 bases: TGTGCCAGCAGTTTTGGACCGCAGGACTATGGCTACACCTTC. This encodes CASSFGPQDYGYTF.

This clonotype was picked up one time. The chain couples TRBV6-2 or TRBV6-3 to TRBJ2-2; 9 positions agree with TRBD1. Germline CDR1 MNHEY, CDR2 SVGEGT. V trimming: 5 bases; J trimming: 3 bases; junction bases outside the gene matches: 4. CDR3 size: 15 residues. CDR3 protein: CASSPGTGYTGELFF. CDR3 coding DNA: TGTGCCAGCAGTCCCGGGACAGGGTACACCGGGGAGCTGTTTTTT.

This clonotype was observed many times. V and J are TRBV12-3 or TRBV12-4 and TRBJ2-7; unclear D gene. The CDR3 is 14 residues long. V was cut by 3 bases and J by 2 bases, with 11 bases left in between. The CDR3 region has the DNA TGTGCCAGCAGTTTCCCGCCCAGGACCTACGAGCAGTACTTC. This gives the protein CASSFPPRTYEQYF.

The chain joins TRBV7-9 to TRBJ2-7; 10 bases match TRBD2. This CDR3 has 17 residues. Losses at the gene ends were 5 bases for V and 4 bases for J; bases not matched to a gene: 14. Per the germline V gene, CDR1 is SEHNR and CDR2 is FQNEAQ (reference sequence). The CDR3 sequence: CASSIFLASGSGYEQYF. In DNA, the CDR3 is TGTGCCAGCAGCATCTTCCTCGCTAGCGGGAGTGGGTACGAGCAGTACTTC.

This chain links TRBV20-1 with TRBJ1-6; D unclear. This CDR3 is 16 amino acids long. Trimming shortened V by 0 bases and J by 6 bases, and 15 bases separated the two germline ends. CDR1 is DFQATT and CDR2 is SNEGSKA in the germline V gene (reference sequence). The CDR3 DNA sequence: TGCAGTGCTAGAGATGTGGGGAGTCTGAGTAATTCACCCCTCCACTTT. Translated, it gives CSARDVGSLSNSPLHF.

The rearrangement links TRBV6-4 to TRBJ2-3, with D possibly TRBD2 on 6 matching bases. V lost 0 bases, J lost 6 bases, and 10 bases lay in between. CDR1 is MRHNA and CDR2 is SNTAGT in the germline V gene. This CDR3 is built from 14 residues. The DNA of the CDR3 is TGTGCCAGCAGTGACTCGAGGCTAGCGGATACGCAGTATTTT. Its protein is CASSDSRLADTQYF.

The V gene is TRBV12-3 or TRBV12-4, the J gene TRBJ2-3; D might be TRBD2 (5 bases). The V gene lost 7 bases and the J gene lost 2 bases, with 10 bases spanning the gap. The CDR3 has 13 amino acids. CDR3 nucleotide sequence: TGTGCCAGCACCGACTATTCCACAGATACGCAGTATTTT. Its translation is CASTDYSTDTQYF.

This clonotype was found a few times. The chain is built from TRBV27 and TRBJ2-1, with D perhaps matching TRBD2 (6 bases). The CDR3 runs 18 residues. Germline CDR1 MNHEY, CDR2 SMNVEV (reference sequence). Trimming removed 5 bases at V and 0 bases at J, with 20 bases between. CDR3 in amino acids: CASSGAGLLMSSYNEQFF. The CDR3 DNA reads TGTGCCAGCAGTGGCGCCGGACTACTAATGAGCTCCTACAATGAGCAGTTCTTC.

The V call is TRBV11-2, the J call TRBJ2-1, with 9 bases aligning to TRBD2. Germline-derived CDR1 and CDR2 are SGHAT and FQNNGV. This CDR3 has 14 residues. J lost 8 bases, V lost 5 bases, and 7 bases had no gene match. CDR3 protein: CASSRGTSRDEQFF. The CDR3 DNA sequence: TGTGCCAGCAGCCGCGGGACTAGCCGCGATGAGCAGTTCTTC.

The CDR3 spells CSASGLSNTGELFF. The CDR3 DNA reads as TGCAGTGCTTCAGGACTATCCAACACCGGGGAGCTGTTTTTT. V gene TRBV20-1 combines with J gene TRBJ2-2; D might be TRBD2 (6 bases). Trimming removed 5 bases from V and 2 bases from J, with 12 bases in between. CDR1 is DFQATT and CDR2 is SNEGSKA in the germline V gene (reference sequence). The CDR3 has 14 residues.

The sample holds a few counts of this clonotype. The gene calls are TRBV5-1 and TRBJ2-5, with 11 bases identical to TRBD1. The junction had 5 bases not matched to a gene; V was cut back by 2 bases and J by 2 bases. Germline V gives CDR1 SGHRS, CDR2 YFSETQ. This CDR3 spans 16 amino acids. The CDR3 DNA sequence: TGCGCCAGCAGCTTTGGGACAGGGGGAGAACAAGAGACCCAGTACTTC. This translates into CASSFGTGGEQETQYF.

The gene calls are TRBV12-3 or TRBV12-4 and TRBJ2-7; TRBD2 agrees at 7 bases. The ends lost 8 bases at V and 4 bases at J; junction bases unmatched: 8. The CDR3 has 13 residues. Written as DNA, the CDR3 is TGTGCCAGCGCTGAGGGACTACCATACGAGCAGTACTTC. As protein: CASAEGLPYEQYF.

This clonotype has more than one count but fewer than ten. The chain combines TRBV20-1 with TRBJ2-3; D not resolved. The V gene lost 7 bases and the J gene lost 0 bases, with 11 bases spanning the gap. Germline V gene lookup returns CDR1 DFQATT and CDR2 SNEGSKA (reference sequence). This CDR3 region has 13 residues. In nucleotides, the CDR3 is TGCAGTGTGCGGCTCGCTAGCACAGATACGCAGTATTTT. Its translation: CSVRLASTDTQYF.

This clonotype was found a few times. The rearrangement uses TRBV20-1 and TRBJ1-2, with TRBD1 matching 8 bases. Per the germline V gene, CDR1 is DFQATT and CDR2 is SNEGSKA (reference sequence). This CDR3 spans 15 amino acids. Trimming cost V 3 bases and J 3 bases; bases outside gene matches: 9. CDR3: CSARDREVGYYGYTF. CDR3 DNA sequence: TGCAGTGCTAGGGACAGGGAAGTGGGGTACTATGGCTACACCTTC.